The rows below give T cell receptor beta chains drawn from one sample of a study of OX40 agonist ivuxolimab in advanced cancers. Clones were read by immunoSEQ multiplex PCR, and TCRdb kept only the in-frame ones, dropping some. The sample records approximately 35,000 clones, less than 85% being singletons. Sequences were derived from CD4+ or CD8+ T cells sorted from blood, sampled in a trial of the OX40 agonist ivuxolimab. The receptors derive from an adult with an advanced solid tumor such as melanoma, head and neck, liver or kidney cancer. CDR3s include the opening cysteine and the closing phenylalanine or tryptophan. The D gene is left open where the match is weak. Only some rows state a clone size, as once, few, many or a class for expanded clones.

D gene: .; V gene: TRBV6-5; clone size: .; J gene: TRBJ1-1; CDR3 protein: CASSYGVGGEAFF; CDR3 DNA: TGTGCCAGCAGTTATGGTGTCGGGGGGGAGGCTTTCTTT
D gene: .; V gene: TRBV27; clone size: .; J gene: TRBJ2-7; CDR3 protein: CASSNRAPRTYEQYF; CDR3 DNA: TGTGCCAGCAGTAACCGGGCTCCGAGGACCTACGAGCAGTACTTC
D gene: TRBD2; V gene: TRBV28; clone size: medium-sized; J gene: TRBJ2-7; CDR3 protein: CASGVPGLAILTGQYF; CDR3 DNA: TGTGCCAGCGGGGTCCCGGGACTAGCGATCCTTACGGGGCAGTACTTC
D gene: .; V gene: TRBV13; clone size: once; J gene: TRBJ2-1; CDR3 protein: CASSLGSLVKFF; CDR3 DNA: TGTGCCAGCAGCTTAGGCAGCCTTGTGAAGTTCTTC
D gene: .; V gene: TRBV6-1; clone size: medium-sized; J gene: TRBJ2-7; CDR3 protein: CASSDFWVGGYEQYF; CDR3 DNA: TGTGCCAGCAGTGATTTCTGGGTGGGGGGCTACGAGCAGTACTTC
D gene: TRBD1; V gene: TRBV7-6; clone size: .; J gene: TRBJ1-5; CDR3 protein: CASSFPGIDRGPNQPQHF; CDR3 DNA: TGTGCCAGCAGCTTCCCCGGAATCGACAGGGGGCCGAATCAGCCCCAGCATTTT
D gene: .; V gene: TRBV5-6; clone size: .; J gene: TRBJ1-1; CDR3 protein: CASSVGPDTEAFF; CDR3 DNA: TGTGCCAGCAGCGTGGGTCCAGACACTGAAGCTTTCTTT
D gene: .; V gene: TRBV21-1; clone size: once; J gene: TRBJ2-3; CDR3 protein: CASSKARRGTSTDTQYF; CDR3 DNA: TGTGCCAGCAGCAAAGCTAGGCGGGGGACTAGCACAGATACGCAGTATTTT
D gene: .; V gene: TRBV6-1; clone size: .; J gene: TRBJ2-7; CDR3 protein: CASSAGQGPSYEQYF; CDR3 DNA: TGCGCCAGCAGTGCTGGTCAGGGACCCTCCTACGAGCAGTACTTC
D gene: .; V gene: TRBV11-2; clone size: .; J gene: TRBJ1-2; CDR3 protein: CASSFGGEVVDGYTF; CDR3 DNA: TGTGCCAGCAGCTTCGGCGGTGAGGTTGTGGATGGCTACACCTTC
D gene: .; V gene: TRBV9; clone size: once; J gene: TRBJ2-2; CDR3 protein: CASSVDTGELFF; CDR3 DNA: TGTGCCAGCAGCGTAGACACCGGGGAGCTGTTTTTT
D gene: .; V gene: TRBV5-8; clone size: .; J gene: TRBJ1-2; CDR3 protein: CASSFRDGLGYYGYTF; CDR3 DNA: TGTGCCAGCAGCTTTCGGGACGGGCTGGGGTACTATGGCTACACCTTC
D gene: TRBD1; V gene: TRBV14; clone size: .; J gene: TRBJ2-7; CDR3 protein: CASSQDRGQGRMYEQYF; CDR3 DNA: TGTGCCAGCAGCCAAGACCGAGGACAGGGTAGAATGTACGAGCAGTACTTC
D gene: TRBD1; V gene: TRBV6-5; clone size: .; J gene: TRBJ2-5; CDR3 protein: CASKRGHQETQYF; CDR3 DNA: TGTGCCAGCAAAAGGGGGCATCAAGAGACCCAGTACTTC
D gene: .; V gene: TRBV9; clone size: few; J gene: TRBJ2-3; CDR3 protein: CASSNSAEVDTQYF; CDR3 DNA: TGTGCCAGCAGCAATAGCGCAGAGGTAGATACGCAGTATTTT
D gene: .; V gene: TRBV4-3; clone size: .; J gene: TRBJ1-5; CDR3 protein: CASSQDHGFDQPQHF; CDR3 DNA: TGCGCCAGCAGCCAAGATCATGGGTTCGATCAGCCCCAGCATTTT
D gene: .; V gene: TRBV27; clone size: .; J gene: TRBJ1-5; CDR3 protein: CASSPRLGQPQHF; CDR3 DNA: TGTGCCAGCAGTCCGCGGCTAGGGCAGCCCCAGCATTTT
D gene: TRBD1; V gene: TRBV7-2; clone size: few; J gene: TRBJ1-2; CDR3 protein: CASSPQGGGYGYTF; CDR3 DNA: TGTGCCAGCAGCCCCCAGGGGGGTGGCTATGGCTACACCTTC
D gene: TRBD1; V gene: TRBV28; clone size: .; J gene: TRBJ2-1; CDR3 protein: CASSLRDRGGNEQFF; CDR3 DNA: TGTGCCAGCAGTTTGAGGGACAGGGGGGGCAATGAGCAGTTCTTC
D gene: TRBD2; V gene: TRBV11-2; clone size: .; J gene: TRBJ2-5; CDR3 protein: CASSQGTSAQETQYF; CDR3 DNA: TGTGCCAGCAGCCAAGGGACTAGCGCACAAGAGACCCAGTACTTC
D gene: .; V gene: TRBV4-3; clone size: .; J gene: TRBJ2-7; CDR3 protein: CASSLLHDGTYEQYF; CDR3 DNA: TGCGCCAGCAGCCTGTTACATGACGGGACCTACGAGCAGTACTTC
D gene: .; V gene: TRBV4-1; clone size: once; J gene: TRBJ2-7; CDR3 protein: CASSQDLEQGWDEQYF; CDR3 DNA: TGCGCCAGCAGCCAAGATTTAGAACAGGGTTGGGACGAGCAGTACTTC
D gene: .; V gene: TRBV7-9; clone size: .; J gene: TRBJ1-5; CDR3 protein: CASSPDSKNQPQHF; CDR3 DNA: TGTGCCAGCAGCCCCGATTCTAAGAATCAGCCCCAGCATTTT
D gene: .; V gene: TRBV10-3; clone size: few; J gene: TRBJ1-2; CDR3 protein: CAISAGDHYGYTF; CDR3 DNA: TGTGCCATCAGTGCCGGGGACCACTATGGCTACACCTTC
D gene: TRBD1; V gene: TRBV7-9; clone size: .; J gene: TRBJ1-1; CDR3 protein: CASSLNPGGWLTEAFF; CDR3 DNA: TGTGCCAGCAGTTTGAATCCAGGGGGATGGTTGACTGAAGCTTTCTTT
D gene: TRBD1; V gene: TRBV6-5; clone size: .; J gene: TRBJ1-2; CDR3 protein: CASSYSVGQGNDGYTF; CDR3 DNA: TGTGCCAGCAGTTACTCCGTGGGACAGGGTAACGATGGCTACACCTTC
D gene: .; V gene: TRBV20-1; clone size: .; J gene: TRBJ2-5; CDR3 protein: CSARVARTQYF; CDR3 DNA: TGCAGTGCTAGGGTTGCCCGGACCCAGTACTTC